This T cell receptor (beta chain) was profiled in a study of blood T cell repertoires in COVID-19. Study-level background: Both acute and convalescent COVID-19 samples were obtained from the United States, Italy and Spain. The analysed material was cDNA or gDNA that came from T cells, B-cell-depleted T cells, or PBMCs.

The V end lost 3 bases, the J end lost 0 bases, and 9 bases lay between the germline ends. Per the germline V gene, CDR1 is SEHNR and CDR2 is FQNEAQ (reference sequence). This CDR3 has 15 residues. This clone came up a few times. Source study methods: Amplification with reference gene primers provided the estimates of nucleated cell counts. Using immunoSEQ multiplex PCR, the repertoire was profiled, and TCRdb retains in-frame clones only, with some absent. The DNA was the basis for D and trimming; V, J and clone size are from that table. There are over 45,000 clones in the sample; approximately 80% occur only once, and approximately 7% lies in the top ten.

The chain is built from TRBV7-9 and TRBJ1-3; D is uncertain. The receptor was derived from a man aged 35 to 55 with acute or convalescent COVID-19. Material for sequencing was peripheral blood. This chain's CDR3 is CASSLLRVSGNTIYF. The CDR3 DNA reads as TGTGCCAGCAGCTTGCTGCGGGTCTCTGGAAACACCATATATTTT.